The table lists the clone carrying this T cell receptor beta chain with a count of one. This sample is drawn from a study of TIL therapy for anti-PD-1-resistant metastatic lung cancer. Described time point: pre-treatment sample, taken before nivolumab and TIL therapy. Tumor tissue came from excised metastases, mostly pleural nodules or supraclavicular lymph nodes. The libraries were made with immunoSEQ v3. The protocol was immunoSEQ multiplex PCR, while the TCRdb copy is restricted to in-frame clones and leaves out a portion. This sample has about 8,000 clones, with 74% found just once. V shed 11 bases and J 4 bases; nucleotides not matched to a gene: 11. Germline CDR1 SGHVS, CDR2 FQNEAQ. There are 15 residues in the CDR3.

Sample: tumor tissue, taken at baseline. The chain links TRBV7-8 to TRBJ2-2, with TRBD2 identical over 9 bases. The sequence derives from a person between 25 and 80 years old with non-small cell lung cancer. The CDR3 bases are TGTGCCCAGCGGTCTAGCGGGGCACTCACCGGGGAGCTGTTTTTT. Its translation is CAQRSSGALTGELFF.